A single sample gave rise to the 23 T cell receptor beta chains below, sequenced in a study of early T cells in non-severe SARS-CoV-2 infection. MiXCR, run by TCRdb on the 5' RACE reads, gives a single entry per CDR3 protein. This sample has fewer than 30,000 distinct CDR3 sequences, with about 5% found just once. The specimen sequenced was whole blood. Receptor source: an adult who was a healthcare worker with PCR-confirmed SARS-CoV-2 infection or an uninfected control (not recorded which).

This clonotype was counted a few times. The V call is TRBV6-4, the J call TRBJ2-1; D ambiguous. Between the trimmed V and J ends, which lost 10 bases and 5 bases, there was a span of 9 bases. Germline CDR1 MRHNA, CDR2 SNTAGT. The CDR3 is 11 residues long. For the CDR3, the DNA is TGTGCCACCGGAAAGCACAATGAGCAGTTCTTC. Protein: CATGKHNEQFF.

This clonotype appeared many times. CDR3 protein: CARSRSGRGPDTQYF. The CDR3 coding sequence is TGTGCCAGAAGCCGAAGCGGGAGGGGTCCAGATACGCAGTATTTT. This chain joins TRBV5-3 and TRBJ2-3, with 10 bases aligning to TRBD2. TRBV5-3 is an ORF, and what it does is uncertain. V was pared by 4 bases and J by 4 bases, with 6 bases of the junction left unmatched. The CDR3 loop spans 15 amino acids.

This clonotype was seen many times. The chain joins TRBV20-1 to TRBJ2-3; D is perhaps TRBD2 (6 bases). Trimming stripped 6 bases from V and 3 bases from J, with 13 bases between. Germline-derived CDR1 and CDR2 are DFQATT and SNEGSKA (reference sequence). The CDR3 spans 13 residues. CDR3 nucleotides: TGCAGTGCCCAAGGTCGGGGGACAGATACGCAGTATTTT. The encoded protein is CSAQGRGTDTQYF.

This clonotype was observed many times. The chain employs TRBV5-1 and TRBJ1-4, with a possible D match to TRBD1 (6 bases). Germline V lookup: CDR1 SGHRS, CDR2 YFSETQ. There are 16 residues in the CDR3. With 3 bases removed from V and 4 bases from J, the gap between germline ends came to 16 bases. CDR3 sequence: CASSWLARGDNEKLFF. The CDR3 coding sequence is TGCGCCAGCAGCTGGCTGGCAAGGGGGGATAATGAAAAACTGTTTTTT.

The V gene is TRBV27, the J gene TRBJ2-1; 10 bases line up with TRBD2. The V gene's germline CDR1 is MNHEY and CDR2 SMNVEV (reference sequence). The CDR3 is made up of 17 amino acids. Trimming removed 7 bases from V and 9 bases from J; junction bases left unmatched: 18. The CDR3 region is CASTPTRGASGRTEQFF. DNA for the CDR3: TGTGCCAGCACCCCCACCCGGGGGGCTAGCGGGAGAACTGAGCAGTTCTTC.

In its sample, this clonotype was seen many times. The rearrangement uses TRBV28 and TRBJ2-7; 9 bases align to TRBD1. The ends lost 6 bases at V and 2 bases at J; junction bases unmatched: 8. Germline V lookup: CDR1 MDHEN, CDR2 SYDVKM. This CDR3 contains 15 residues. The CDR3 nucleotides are TGTGCCAGCAGCCGACCGGGACAGGGTCCCTACGAGCAGTACTTC. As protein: CASSRPGQGPYEQYF.

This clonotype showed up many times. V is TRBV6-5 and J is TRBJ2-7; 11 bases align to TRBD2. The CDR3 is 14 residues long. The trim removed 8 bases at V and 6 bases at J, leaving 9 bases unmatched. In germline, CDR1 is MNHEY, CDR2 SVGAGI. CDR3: CASRPGLAVGEQYF. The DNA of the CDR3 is TGTGCCAGCCGCCCGGGACTAGCGGTCGGCGAGCAGTACTTC.

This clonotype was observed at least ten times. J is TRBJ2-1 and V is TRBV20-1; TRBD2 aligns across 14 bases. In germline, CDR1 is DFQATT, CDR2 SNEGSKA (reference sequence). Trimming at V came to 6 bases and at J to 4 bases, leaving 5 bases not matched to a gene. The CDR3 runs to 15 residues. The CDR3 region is CSATGTSGSYNEQFF. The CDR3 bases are TGCAGTGCCACCGGGACTAGCGGGAGTTACAATGAGCAGTTCTTC.

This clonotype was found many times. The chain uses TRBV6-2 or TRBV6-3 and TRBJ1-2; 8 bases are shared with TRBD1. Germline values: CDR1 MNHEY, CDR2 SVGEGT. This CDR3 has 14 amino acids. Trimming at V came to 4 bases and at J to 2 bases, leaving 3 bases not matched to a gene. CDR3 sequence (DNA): TGTGCCAGCAGTTCGGGGACAGGAAACTATGGCTACACCTTC. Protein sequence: CASSSGTGNYGYTF.

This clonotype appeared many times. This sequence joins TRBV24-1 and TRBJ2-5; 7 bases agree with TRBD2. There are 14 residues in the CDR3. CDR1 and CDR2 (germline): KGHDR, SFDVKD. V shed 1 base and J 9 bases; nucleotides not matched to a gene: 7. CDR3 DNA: TGTGCCACCAGTGATTTAGAGGTCCGGGAGGCCCAGTACTTC. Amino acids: CATSDLEVREAQYF.

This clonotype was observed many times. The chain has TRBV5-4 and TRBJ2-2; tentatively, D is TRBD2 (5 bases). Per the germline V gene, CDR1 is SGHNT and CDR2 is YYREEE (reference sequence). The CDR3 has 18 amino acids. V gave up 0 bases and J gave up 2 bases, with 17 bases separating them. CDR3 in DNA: TGTGCCAGCAGCTTGGATTCCTTTGACGGGGAAAACACCGGGGAGCTGTTTTTT. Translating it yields CASSLDSFDGENTGELFF.

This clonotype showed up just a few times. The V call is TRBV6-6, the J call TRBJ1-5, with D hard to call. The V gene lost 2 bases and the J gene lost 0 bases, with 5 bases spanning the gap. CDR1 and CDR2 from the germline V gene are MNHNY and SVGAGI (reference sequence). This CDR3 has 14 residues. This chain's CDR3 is CASSYADSNQPQHF. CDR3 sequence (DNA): TGTGCCAGCAGTTACGCGGATAGCAATCAGCCCCAGCATTTT.

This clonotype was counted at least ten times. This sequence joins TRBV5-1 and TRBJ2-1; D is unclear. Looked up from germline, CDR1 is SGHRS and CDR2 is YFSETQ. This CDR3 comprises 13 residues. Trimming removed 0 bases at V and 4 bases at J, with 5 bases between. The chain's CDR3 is CASSLGSYNEQFF. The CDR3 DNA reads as TGCGCCAGCAGCTTGGGCAGTTACAATGAGCAGTTCTTC.

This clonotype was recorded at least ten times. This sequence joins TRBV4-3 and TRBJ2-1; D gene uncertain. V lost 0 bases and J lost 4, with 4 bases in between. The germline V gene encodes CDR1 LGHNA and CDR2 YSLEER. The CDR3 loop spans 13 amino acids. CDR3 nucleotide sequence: TGCGCCAGCAGCCAAGAAAGTTACAATGAGCAGTTCTTC. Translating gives CASSQESYNEQFF.

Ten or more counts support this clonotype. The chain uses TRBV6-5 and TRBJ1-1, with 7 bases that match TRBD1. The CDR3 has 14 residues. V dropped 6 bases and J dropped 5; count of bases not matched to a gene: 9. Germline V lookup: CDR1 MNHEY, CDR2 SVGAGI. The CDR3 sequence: CASSRNTGETEAFF. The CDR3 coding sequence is TGTGCCAGCAGCCGAAACACAGGGGAGACTGAAGCTTTCTTT.

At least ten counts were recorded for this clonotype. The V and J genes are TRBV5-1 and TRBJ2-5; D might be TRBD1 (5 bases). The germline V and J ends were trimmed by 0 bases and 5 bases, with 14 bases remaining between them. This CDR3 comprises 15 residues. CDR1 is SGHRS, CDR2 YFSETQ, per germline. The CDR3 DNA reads TGCGCCAGCAGCTTGGCCGGGCAGGGAAGCGAGACCCAGTACTTC. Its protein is CASSLAGQGSETQYF.

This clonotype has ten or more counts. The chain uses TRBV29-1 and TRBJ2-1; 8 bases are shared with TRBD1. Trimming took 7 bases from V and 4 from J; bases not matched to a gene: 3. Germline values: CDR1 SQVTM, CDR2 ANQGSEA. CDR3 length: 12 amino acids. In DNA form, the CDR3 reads TGCAGCGGGGGGACAGGATACAATGAGCAGTTCTTC. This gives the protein CSGGTGYNEQFF.

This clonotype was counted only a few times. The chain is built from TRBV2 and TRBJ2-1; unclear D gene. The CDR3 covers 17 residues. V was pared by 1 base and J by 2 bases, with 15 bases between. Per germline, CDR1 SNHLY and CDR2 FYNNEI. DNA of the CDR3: TGTGCCAGCAGTGAAGGGTGGGAAACCCCTCCCTACAATGAGCAGTTCTTC. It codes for CASSEGWETPPYNEQFF.

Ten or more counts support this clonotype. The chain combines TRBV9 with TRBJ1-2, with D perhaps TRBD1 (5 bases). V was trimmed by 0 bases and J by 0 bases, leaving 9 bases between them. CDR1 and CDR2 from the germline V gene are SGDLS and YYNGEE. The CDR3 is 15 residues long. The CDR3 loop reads CASSVEAGTNYGYTF. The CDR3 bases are TGTGCCAGCAGCGTAGAGGCAGGGACTAACTATGGCTACACCTTC. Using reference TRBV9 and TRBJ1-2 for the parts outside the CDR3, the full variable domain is DSGVTQTPKHLITATGQRVTLRCSPRSGDLSVYWYQQSLDQGLQFLIQYYNGEERAKGNILERFSAQQFPDLHSELNLSSLELGDSALYFCASSVEAGTNYGYTFGSGTRLTVV.

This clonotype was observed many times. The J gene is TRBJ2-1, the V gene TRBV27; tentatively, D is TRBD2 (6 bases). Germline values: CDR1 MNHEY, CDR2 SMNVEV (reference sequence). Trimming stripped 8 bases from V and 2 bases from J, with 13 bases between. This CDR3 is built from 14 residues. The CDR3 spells CASSRDSPYNEQFF. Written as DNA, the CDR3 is TGTGCCAGCTCCCGGGACTCCCCCTACAATGAGCAGTTCTTC.

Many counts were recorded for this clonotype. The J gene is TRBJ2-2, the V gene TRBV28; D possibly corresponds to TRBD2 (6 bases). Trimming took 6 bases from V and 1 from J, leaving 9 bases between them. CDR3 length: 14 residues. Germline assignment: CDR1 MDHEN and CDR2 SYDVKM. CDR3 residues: CASRLRGNTGELFF. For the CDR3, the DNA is TGTGCCAGCAGACTGCGGGGGAACACCGGGGAGCTGTTTTTT. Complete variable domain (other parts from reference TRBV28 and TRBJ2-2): DVKVTQSSRYLVKRTGEKVFLECVQDMDHENMFWYRQDPGLGLRLIYFSYDVKMKEKGDIPEGYSVSREKKERFSLILESASTNQTSMYLCASRLRGNTGELFFGEGSRLTVL.

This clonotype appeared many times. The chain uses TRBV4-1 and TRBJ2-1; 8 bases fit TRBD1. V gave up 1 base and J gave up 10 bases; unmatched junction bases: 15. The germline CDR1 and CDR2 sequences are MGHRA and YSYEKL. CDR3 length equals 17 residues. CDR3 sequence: CASSQVRGTGAKGEQFF. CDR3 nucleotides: TGCGCCAGCAGCCAAGTTCGGGGGACAGGTGCTAAGGGCGAGCAGTTCTTC.

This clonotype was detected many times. CDR3 sequence reads: CASSPGQGRDTDTQYF. The CDR3 DNA reads TGTGCCAGCAGCCCGGGACAGGGGAGAGACACAGATACGCAGTATTTT. This chain uses TRBV14 with TRBJ2-3; TRBD1 matches 10 bases. This CDR3 spans 16 amino acids. V lost 4 bases and J lost 2; bases outside the gene matches: 6. The germline CDR1 and CDR2 sequences are SGHDN and FVKESK.